The 12 T cell receptor beta chains below come from one sample, sequenced in a study of blood T cell repertoires in COVID-19. Sequenced by immunoSEQ multiplex PCR; TCRdb stores in-frame clones only, minus some. The profile shows 350,000 to 450,000 clones, approximately 93% of them singletons. Sample: PBMCs or T cells enriched from blood (not recorded which). The receptors derive from a woman between 40 and 55 years old who had been exposed to COVID-19.

J is TRBJ1-1 and V is TRBV30; no reliable D call. Deletions cut 0 bases from V and 4 bases from J, with 12 bases between. CDR1 and CDR2 (germline): GTSNPN, SVGIG (reference sequence). This CDR3 has 14 amino acids. CDR3 residues: CAWSVRARGTEAFF. CDR3 nucleotide sequence: TGTGCCTGGAGTGTACGAGCCCGGGGCACTGAAGCTTTCTTT.

The chain carries TRBV14 and TRBJ1-4, with 7 bases fitting TRBD1. Germline V gives CDR1 SGHDN, CDR2 FVKESK. The junction had 10 bases not matched to a gene; V was cut back by 10 bases and J by 5 bases. The CDR3 length is 14 residues. In nucleotides, the CDR3 is TGTGCCACCTCCCAGACAGGGACCAATGAAAAACTGTTTTTT. Its translation: CATSQTGTNEKLFF. Looking up the rest from reference TRBV14 and TRBJ1-4 gives the full variable domain: EAGVTQFPSHSVIEKGQTVTLRCDPISGHDNLYWYRRVMGKEIKFLLHFVKESKQDESGMPNNRFLAERTGGTYSTLKVQPAELEDSGVYFCATSQTGTNEKLFFGSGTQLSVL.

The chain links TRBV5-1 to TRBJ2-3, with TRBD2 identical over 13 bases. The CDR3 spans 17 residues. V lost 3 bases to trimming and J lost 3 bases; unmatched junction nucleotides: 7. Germline assignment: CDR1 SGHRS and CDR2 YFSETQ. The chain's CDR3 is CASSSKTSGGATDTQYF. DNA for the CDR3: TGCGCCAGCAGCTCCAAAACTAGCGGGGGGGCAACAGATACGCAGTATTTT. Full variable domain (remainder filled in from reference TRBV5-1 and TRBJ2-3): KAGVTQTPRYLIKTRGQQVTLSCSPISGHRSVSWYQQTPGQGLQFLFEYFSETQRNKGNFPGRFSGRQFSNSRSEMNVSTLELGDSALYLCASSSKTSGGATDTQYFGPGTRLTVL.

Here the CDR3 reads CASSLFYGQDREEQYF. DNA for the CDR3: TGTGCCAGCAGCTTGTTTTATGGACAGGACAGGGAAGAGCAGTACTTC. This rearrangement joins TRBV7-9 to TRBJ2-7; 8 positions agree with TRBD1. CDR1 is SEHNR, CDR2 FQNEAQ, per germline (reference sequence). V dropped 3 bases and J dropped 7; count of bases not matched to a gene: 14. CDR3 length: 16 amino acids. Based on the CDR3 plus reference TRBV7-9 and TRBJ2-7, the full variable domain is DTGVSQNPRHKITKRGQNVTFRCDPISEHNRLYWYRQTLGQGPEFLTYFQNEAQLEKSRLLSDRFSAERPKGSFSTLEIQRTEQGDSAMYLCASSLFYGQDREEQYFGPGTRLTVT.

The V call is TRBV2, the J call TRBJ1-2; a possible D gene is TRBD1 (5 bases). The length of the CDR3 is 12 residues. V dropped 6 bases and J dropped 8 bases, with 13 bases sitting between them. The germline V gene encodes CDR1 SNHLY and CDR2 FYNNEI. CDR3 DNA: TGTGCCAGCAGCCCCCCAGGGTCCGGCTACACCTTC. This encodes CASSPPGSGYTF.

This chain joins TRBV9 and TRBJ1-5; a possible D gene is TRBD1 (5 bases). Looked up from germline, CDR1 is SGDLS and CDR2 is YYNGEE. The germline V and J ends were trimmed by 3 bases and 2 bases, with 12 bases remaining between them. CDR3 length equals 15 residues. Written as DNA, the CDR3 is TGTGCCAGCAGCGCAGGGCGTTCCGGCAATCAGCCCCAGCATTTT. Translation: CASSAGRSGNQPQHF.

This clone was counted a single time. The chain joins TRBV11-3 to TRBJ2-3; 10 bases agree with TRBD2. CDR1 SGHNT and CDR2 YENEEA come from the germline V gene. The CDR3 sequence is 15 residues long. The J segment lost 2 bases and the V segment lost 4 bases, leaving 3 bases of the junction unmatched. The CDR3 reads CASSSGLANTDTQYF. CDR3 nucleotides: TGTGCCAGCAGCTCGGGACTAGCGAACACAGATACGCAGTATTTT.

This chain uses TRBV11-3 with TRBJ2-7; TRBD2 aligns across 10 bases. V was clipped by 1 base and J by 3 bases; unmatched bases: 12. This CDR3 comprises 18 residues. Germline assignment: CDR1 SGHNT and CDR2 YENEEA. Here the CDR3 reads CASSLGSLSGRADYEQYF. CDR3 in DNA: TGTGCCAGCAGCTTAGGGTCGTTGAGCGGGAGGGCTGACTACGAGCAGTACTTC.

J is TRBJ1-4 and V is TRBV5-1; no reliable D call. The length of the CDR3 is 15 residues. Germline lookup yields CDR1 SGHRS and CDR2 YFSETQ. V lost 1 base, J lost 0 bases, and 7 bases lay in between. The CDR3 bases are TGCGCCAGCAGCTTGACGGTCACAACTAATGAAAAACTGTTTTTT. Translated, it gives CASSLTVTTNEKLFF.

As DNA, the CDR3 is TGTGCCAGTATCTCGGGGGGCGGGACCGAGAGAGGAAGTATCAATGAGCAGTTCTTC. Translating it yields CASISGGGTERGSINEQFF. This rearrangement joins TRBV7-9 to TRBJ2-1; TRBD2 is a possible D gene (7 bases). The CDR3 is made up of 19 amino acids. V was cut by 9 bases and J by 6 bases, with 33 bases left in between. The V gene's germline CDR1 is SEHNR and CDR2 FQNEAQ (reference sequence).

The rearrangement links TRBV9 to TRBJ1-6; 11 bases agree with TRBD1. Germline values: CDR1 SGDLS, CDR2 YYNGEE. The V segment lost 3 bases and the J segment 10 bases; nucleotides outside the gene matches: 9. This CDR3 comprises 16 residues. The CDR3 DNA reads TGTGCCAGCAGCGGGGGACAGGGGGATTCGGGGTCACCCCTCCACTTT. Amino acid sequence: CASSGGQGDSGSPLHF. Full variable domain (remainder filled in from reference TRBV9 and TRBJ1-6): DSGVTQTPKHLITATGQRVTLRCSPRSGDLSVYWYQQSLDQGLQFLIQYYNGEERAKGNILERFSAQQFPDLHSELNLSSLELGDSALYFCASSGGQGDSGSPLHFGNGTRLTVT.

V is TRBV3-1 (or the pseudogene TRBV3-2) and J is TRBJ1-5; 8 bases agree with TRBD1. Unmatched junction bases numbered 10, after V lost 4 bases and J lost 8 bases. This CDR3 comprises 15 residues. Germline V gives CDR1 LGHDT, CDR2 YNNKEL (reference sequence). For the CDR3, the DNA is TGTGCCAGCAGCCTGGGGACAGGCCCTTGGGAGCCCCAGCATTTT. It is translated as CASSLGTGPWEPQHF.